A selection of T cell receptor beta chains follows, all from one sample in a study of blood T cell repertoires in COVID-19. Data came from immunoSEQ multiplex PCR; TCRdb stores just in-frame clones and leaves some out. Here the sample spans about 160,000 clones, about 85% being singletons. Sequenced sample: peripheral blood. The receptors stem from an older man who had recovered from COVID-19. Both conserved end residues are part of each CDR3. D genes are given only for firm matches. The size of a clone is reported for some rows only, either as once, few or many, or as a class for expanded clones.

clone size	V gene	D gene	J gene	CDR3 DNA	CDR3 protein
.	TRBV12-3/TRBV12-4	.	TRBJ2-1	TGTGCCAGCGGGAGCCTCTCCTACAATGAGCAGTTCTTC	CASGSLSYNEQFF
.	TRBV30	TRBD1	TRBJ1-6	TGTGCCTGGAGTGTAATCCAGGGGGGATCACCCCTCCACTTT	CAWSVIQGGSPLHF
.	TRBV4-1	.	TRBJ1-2	TGCGCCAGCAGCCAAGAGGTGCAGGGGTACTATGGCTACACCTTC	CASSQEVQGYYGYTF
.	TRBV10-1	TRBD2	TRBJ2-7	TGCGCCAGCAGTGGGGGGACTAGCGGGAGGTACGAGCAGTACTTC	CASSGGTSGRYEQYF
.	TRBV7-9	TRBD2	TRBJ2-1	TGTGCCAGCAGCTTTAGGAGGGAGGGAAATGAGCAGTTCTTC	CASSFRREGNEQFF
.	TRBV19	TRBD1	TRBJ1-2	TGTGCCAGTAGTCCCCGCCAGGGGGCGACCTATGGCTACACCTTC	CASSPRQGATYGYTF
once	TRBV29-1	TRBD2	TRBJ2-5	TGCAGCGCTGTAGCGGGAAGAGAGACCCAGTACTTC	CSAVAGRETQYF
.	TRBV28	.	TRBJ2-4	TGTGCCAGCAGCCCGCAAGGGGAAGCCAAAAACATTCAGTACTTC	CASSPQGEAKNIQYF
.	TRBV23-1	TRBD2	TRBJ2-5	TGCGCCAGCAGTCTTTCGACTGGGGGGGGAGAGACCCAGTACTTC	CASSLSTGGGETQYF
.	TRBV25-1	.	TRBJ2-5	TGTGCCAGCAGCCCTGGGGAGGTTTTGGCTTTCCAGTACTTC	CASSPGEVLAFQYF
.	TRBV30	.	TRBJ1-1	TGTGCCTGGGGCCTCGCGAGGGAAGCTTTCTTT	CAWGLAREAFF
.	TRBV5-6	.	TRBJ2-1	TGTGCCAGCAGCTTGAACCCTTGGGCAGGCTACAATGAGCAGTTCTTC	CASSLNPWAGYNEQFF
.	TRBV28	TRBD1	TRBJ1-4	TGTGCCAGCAGGGGTCCGGGACAGAACAATGAAAAACTGTTTTTT	CASRGPGQNNEKLFF
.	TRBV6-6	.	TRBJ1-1	TGTGCCAGCACCCAAAACCTGGTCGAGGCTGAAGCTTTCTTT	CASTQNLVEAEAFF
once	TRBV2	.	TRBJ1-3	TGTGCCGGACGGGGCGGGGGCAGAAGTGGAAACACCATATATTTT	CAGRGGGRSGNTIYF
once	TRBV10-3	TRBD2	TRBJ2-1	TGTGCCATCAGTGAAGGGACTAGCTTTTGGGGTGAGCAGTTCTTC	CAISEGTSFWGEQFF
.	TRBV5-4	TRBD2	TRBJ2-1	TGTGCCAGCAGCTCACCCGGGACTAGCGGCAATGAGCAGTTCTTC	CASSSPGTSGNEQFF
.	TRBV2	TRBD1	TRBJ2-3	TGTGCCAGCAGTGCCCGGGACAGGGTACCTGGTACGCAGTATTTT	CASSARDRVPGTQYF
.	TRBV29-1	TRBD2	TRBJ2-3	TGCAGCGTGGGGGGGGGATCCAGCACAGATACGCAGTATTTT	CSVGGGSSTDTQYF
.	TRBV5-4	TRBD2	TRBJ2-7	TGTGCCAGCAGCTTGGATGGCGGGAGTAATTACGAGCAGTACTTC	CASSLDGGSNYEQYF
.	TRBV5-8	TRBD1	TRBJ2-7	TGTGCCAGCAGCCGTCATCCGACAGGGACCTACGAGCAGTACTTC	CASSRHPTGTYEQYF
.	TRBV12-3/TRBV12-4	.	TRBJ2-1	TGTGCCAGCAGTATGAGCCGTGAGCAGTTCTTC	CASSMSREQFF
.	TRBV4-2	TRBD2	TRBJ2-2	TGTGCCAGCAGCTACCGCGGGGCGGGAGGGCCGGACACCGGGGAGCTGTTTTTT	CASSYRGAGGPDTGELFF
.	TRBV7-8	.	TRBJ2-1	TGTGCCAGCACCCCGGGAGCAGCCTACAATGAGCAGTTCTTC	CASTPGAAYNEQFF
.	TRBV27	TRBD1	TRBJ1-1	TGTGCCAGCAGTGGTTGGACAGGCACTGAAGCTTTCTTT	CASSGWTGTEAFF
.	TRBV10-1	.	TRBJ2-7	TGCGCCAGCAGTGAAGGAGGAGGCTACGAGCAGTACTTC	CASSEGGGYEQYF
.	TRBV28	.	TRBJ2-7	TGTGCCAGCAGTCTGCGACAGGTCTACGAGCAGTACTTC	CASSLRQVYEQYF
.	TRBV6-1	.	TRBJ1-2	TGTGCCAGCAGTGAAGCGCGGGCTGTCGGCCTAGGCGGCTACACCTTC	CASSEARAVGLGGYTF
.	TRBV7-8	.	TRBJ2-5	TGTGCCAGCAGCTTAGTCGTCCAGGTTGGTGAAGAGACCCAGTACTTC	CASSLVVQVGEETQYF
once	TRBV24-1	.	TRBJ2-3	TGTGCCACCAGTGATCGACAGATAAGCACAGATACGCAGTATTTT	CATSDRQISTDTQYF
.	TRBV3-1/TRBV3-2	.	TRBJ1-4	TGTGCCAGCAGCCAAGACAAGTACGGGGAACTGTTTTTT	CASSQDKYGELFF
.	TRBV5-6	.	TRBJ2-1	TGTGCCAGCAGCTTCGGGAGACTCCAGTTCTTC	CASSFGRLQFF
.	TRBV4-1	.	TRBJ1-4	TGCGCCAGCAGCCCAGACGACGGTGGGGGAGGAGGTGAAAAACTGTTTTTT	CASSPDDGGGGGEKLFF
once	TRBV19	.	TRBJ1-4	TGTGCCAGTAAAGCAGGGGCAACTAATGAAAAACTGTTTTTT	CASKAGATNEKLFF
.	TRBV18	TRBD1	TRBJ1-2	TGTGCCAGCTCACCACGCGGGACAGAAGCTTCTAACTATGGCTACACCTTC	CASSPRGTEASNYGYTF
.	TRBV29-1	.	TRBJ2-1	TGCAGCGTTGACAAGGGGGAGCAGTTCTTC	CSVDKGEQFF
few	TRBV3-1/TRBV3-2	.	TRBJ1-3	TGTGCCAGCAGCTACAGCCCCGGCGGGGCTGGAAACACCATATATTTT	CASSYSPGGAGNTIYF
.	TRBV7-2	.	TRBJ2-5	TGTGCCAGCAGGAAGTCCCAGGGGCAAGAGACCCAGTACTTC	CASRKSQGQETQYF
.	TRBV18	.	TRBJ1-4	TGTGCCAGCTCACCACAGGGGATTAATGAAAAACTGTTTTTT	CASSPQGINEKLFF
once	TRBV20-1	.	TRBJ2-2	TGCAGTGCTAGTATCGGCGGGTCGAACACCGGGGAGCTGTTTTTT	CSASIGGSNTGELFF
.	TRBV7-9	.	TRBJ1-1	TGTGCCAGCAGCTTTACAGTAGAGACTGAAGCTTTCTTT	CASSFTVETEAFF
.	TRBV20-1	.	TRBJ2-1	TGCAGTGCTAGTAAGTTTGGGGGCGCAGACTACAATGAGCAGTTCTTC	CSASKFGGADYNEQFF
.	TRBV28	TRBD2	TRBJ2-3	TGTGCCAGCAGTTTATACCAAACTAGCGGAGGGACAGATACGCAGTATTTT	CASSLYQTSGGTDTQYF
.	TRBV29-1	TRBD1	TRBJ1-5	TGCAGCACCGGACAGGGGGTAGGGCAGCCCCAGCATTTT	CSTGQGVGQPQHF
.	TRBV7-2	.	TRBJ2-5	TGTGCCAGCAGCCCATTGCCACAGAGACAAGAGACCCAGTACTTC	CASSPLPQRQETQYF
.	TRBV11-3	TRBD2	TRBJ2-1	TGTGCCAGCAGCTTCGTGGGAGGGCCTTACAATGAGCAGTTCTTC	CASSFVGGPYNEQFF
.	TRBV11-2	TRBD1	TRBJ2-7	TGTGCCAGCAGCAAAGGGGGCGACGAGCAGTACTTC	CASSKGGDEQYF
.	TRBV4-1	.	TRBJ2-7	TGCGCCAGCAGCCAAGAAGGTACAGGGGAGCAGTACTTC	CASSQEGTGEQYF
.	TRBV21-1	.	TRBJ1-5	TGTGCCAGCACGACACGGTATCAGCCCCAGCATTTT	CASTTRYQPQHF
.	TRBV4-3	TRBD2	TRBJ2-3	TGCGCCAGCAGCCAGGGAGGACGAGCGGGAGGAACAGATACGCAGTATTTT	CASSQGGRAGGTDTQYF
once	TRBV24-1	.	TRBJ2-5	TGTGCCACCAGTGATCCGCAAACGGTTAGGGGGGAGACCCAGTACTTC	CATSDPQTVRGETQYF
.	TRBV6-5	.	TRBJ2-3	TGTGCCACCAAGACTCCCTTCACAGATACGCAGTATTTT	CATKTPFTDTQYF
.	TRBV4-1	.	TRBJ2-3	TGCGCCAGCAGCCCGGGATCAGGGGAAGATACGCAGTATTTT	CASSPGSGEDTQYF
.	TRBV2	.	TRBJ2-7	TGTGCCAGCAGTGAAGCTTTCGGGTCTACGGTCGAGCAGTACTTC	CASSEAFGSTVEQYF
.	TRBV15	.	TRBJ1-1	TGTGCCACCAGCAGGGCCCAAAGAACTGAAGCTTTCTTT	CATSRAQRTEAFF